This T cell receptor (beta chain) emerged from a study of T-cell memory formation after mild COVID-19. Whole-study context: Largely, the TCR clusters proved donor specific. Study observations and caveats: Most CD4+ clones that shrank were in CM and EM, while CD8+ ones turned up in EMRA. Pre-infection memory carried some responding clones, suggesting that cross-reactive memory joined.

TCRdb re-called the 5' RACE reads with MiXCR, one entry per CDR3 protein. The sample lists fewer than 200,000 distinct CDR3 sequences, 15% to 20% occurring once. A remark on this clonotype: Its antigen remains unknown.

Trimming cost V 1 base and J 8 bases, with 12 bases left between them. Per the germline V gene, CDR1 is SGHNT and CDR2 is YENEEA. The CDR3 runs to 14 residues. V usage is TRBV11-3 and J usage is TRBJ2-1; weak D call: TRBD1 (8 bases). The specimen was PBMCs or a T cell subset sorted from them (not recorded which). The sequence was obtained from a young man who had mild COVID-19 (a few samples of this study predate the infection). Cell type and time point are not known. DNA for the CDR3: TGTGCCAGCAGCTTAGTAACAGGGGGGGATGAGCAGTTCTTC. Translation: CASSLVTGGDEQFF.